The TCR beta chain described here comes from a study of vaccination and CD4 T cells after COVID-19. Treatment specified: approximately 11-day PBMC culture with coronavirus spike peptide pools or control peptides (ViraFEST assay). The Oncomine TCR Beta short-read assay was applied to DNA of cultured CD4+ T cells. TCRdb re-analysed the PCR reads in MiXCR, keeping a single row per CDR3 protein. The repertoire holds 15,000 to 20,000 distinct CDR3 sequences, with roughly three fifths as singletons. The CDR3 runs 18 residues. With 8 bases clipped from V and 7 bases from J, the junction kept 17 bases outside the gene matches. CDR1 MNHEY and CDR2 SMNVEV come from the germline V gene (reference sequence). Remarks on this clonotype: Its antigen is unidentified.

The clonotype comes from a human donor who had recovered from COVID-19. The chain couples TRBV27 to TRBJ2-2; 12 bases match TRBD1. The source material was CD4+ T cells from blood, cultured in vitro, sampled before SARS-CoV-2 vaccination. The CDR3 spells CASEFLFGTGGVHGELFF. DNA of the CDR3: TGTGCCAGCGAGTTTCTGTTTGGGACAGGGGGCGTCCACGGGGAGCTGTTTTTT.